What follows are 20 T cell receptor beta chains derived from one specimen sequenced in a study of blood T cells in healthy people across ages. A sample-barcoded 5' primer and a J-beta primer mix were used in a second PCR of about 6 to 12 cycles. In TCRdb, the 5' RACE reads were re-called with MiXCR into one record per CDR3 protein. Of some 1.5 million distinct CDR3 sequences in the sample, around 40% are singletons; the top ten hold about 4%. Sequencing was performed on blood. The receptor set was obtained from a young woman in good health.

This clonotype has more than one count but fewer than ten. V and J are TRBV7-9 and TRBJ2-7, with TRBD2 matching 9 bases. This CDR3 comprises 16 residues. From germline, CDR1 is SEHNR and CDR2 FQNEAQ (reference sequence). With 5 bases clipped from V and 4 bases from J, the junction kept 12 bases outside the gene matches. The CDR3 here is CASSRSLAGGPYEQYF. The CDR3 coding sequence is TGTGCCAGCAGCCGATCTTTGGCGGGAGGGCCGTACGAGCAGTACTTC.

This chain links TRBV20-1 with TRBJ2-1; no clear D. V lost 2 bases to trimming and J lost 0 bases, with 8 bases between them. Germline V gene sequence: CDR1 DFQATT, CDR2 SNEGSKA (reference sequence). The CDR3 runs to 14 residues. For the CDR3, the DNA is TGCAGTGCTAGAAGGGATAACTCCTACAATGAGCAGTTCTTC. It encodes CSARRDNSYNEQFF.

The CDR3 DNA reads TGTGCCAGCAGCTTGTCACAGGGTGCGGAGCAGTTCTTC. Residues: CASSLSQGAEQFF. The chain couples TRBV11-2 to TRBJ2-1, with D tentatively TRBD1 (6 bases). The CDR3 covers 13 residues. The germline V and J ends were trimmed by 3 bases and 10 bases, with 13 bases remaining between them. The V gene's germline CDR1 is SGHAT and CDR2 FQNNGV. Filled out from reference TRBV11-2 and TRBJ2-1, the complete variable domain reads EAGVAQSPRYKIIEKRQSVAFWCNPISGHATLYWYQQILGQGPKLLIQFQNNGVVDDSQLPKDRFSAERLKGVDSTLKIQPAKLEDSAVYLCASSLSQGAEQFFGPGTRLTVL.

This clonotype was seen more than once but under ten times. The rearrangement links TRBV11-2 to TRBJ1-4; 9 nucleotides align to TRBD1. CDR1 and CDR2 (germline): SGHAT, FQNNGV. The CDR3 runs to 16 residues. J lost 4 bases, V lost 5 bases, and 8 bases had no gene match. CDR3 nucleotide sequence: TGTGCCAGCAGCCCGGGACAGGGCACGTTTAATGAAAAACTGTTTTTT. It is translated as CASSPGQGTFNEKLFF.

This clonotype has just a few counts. This sequence joins TRBV7-9 and TRBJ2-7; no clear D. Trimming left V 0 bases short and J 3 bases short, with 9 bases between. The germline CDR1 and CDR2 sequences are SEHNR and FQNEAQ (reference sequence). The CDR3 is 14 amino acids. The CDR3 DNA reads TGTGCCAGCAGCTTAGCGCAAAACCACTACGAGCAGTACTTC. It specifies CASSLAQNHYEQYF.

CDR3 loop: CASSPREGRPTDTQYF. Written as DNA, the CDR3 is TGTGCCAGCAGCCCGCGAGAGGGTAGGCCCACAGATACGCAGTATTTT. The chain has TRBV9 and TRBJ2-3; tentatively, D is TRBD2 (5 bases). Per germline, CDR1 SGDLS and CDR2 YYNGEE. V lost 4 bases and J 2 bases, leaving 17 bases between the germline ends. CDR3 size: 16 residues.

The chain recombines TRBV7-2 with TRBJ2-3; D not resolved. CDR1 is SGHTA, CDR2 FQGNSA, per germline. Trimming pared 1 base from V and 7 bases from J, leaving 12 bases between. This CDR3 has 14 residues. This CDR3 reads CASSLELNLHTQYF. CDR3 in DNA: TGTGCCAGCAGCTTAGAACTTAATTTGCATACGCAGTATTTT.

This chain links TRBV12-3 or TRBV12-4 with TRBJ1-5; D gene unclear. Trimming stripped 4 bases from V and 0 bases from J, with 10 bases between. The CDR3 is made up of 15 amino acids. The CDR3 loop reads CASSSDAISNQPQHF. The CDR3 bases are TGTGCCAGCAGTTCCGATGCAATTAGCAATCAGCCCCAGCATTTT.

This rearrangement joins TRBV29-1 to TRBJ1-1; no clear D gene. Trimming shortened V by 7 bases and J by 0 bases, and 12 bases separated the two germline ends. Germline CDR1 reads SQVTM; CDR2 reads ANQGSEA. The CDR3 length is 13 residues. CDR3 residues: CSAQKEVNTEAFF. CDR3 coding DNA: TGCAGCGCCCAGAAGGAGGTGAACACTGAAGCTTTCTTT. The variable domain in full, completed from reference TRBV29-1 and TRBJ1-1, reads SAVISQKPSRDICQRGTSLTIQCQVDSQVTMMFWYRQQPGQSLTLIATANQGSEATYESGFVIDKFPISRPNLTFSTLTVSNMSPEDSSIYLCSAQKEVNTEAFFGQGTRLTVV.

With respect to this clonotype: This may come from a read error, since a much larger clone is one base off. The chain employs TRBV4-3 and TRBJ2-1, with TRBD2 as a possible D gene (7 bases). From germline, CDR1 is LGHNA and CDR2 YSLEER. The CDR3 is 16 residues long. In nucleotides, the CDR3 is TGCGCCAGCAGCAAAGAGACGGGGGGCGGCTACAATGAGCAGTTCTTC. Translating it yields CASSKETGGGYNEQFF.

In this sample, this clonotype turned up a few times. This rearrangement joins TRBV4-2 to TRBJ2-1; 8 nucleotides align to TRBD2. Germline V CDR1 and CDR2: LGHNA, YNFKEQ. Trimming cost V 4 bases and J 6 bases; bases outside gene matches: 14. This CDR3 comprises 17 residues. This CDR3 is CASSPAQSGSTFNEQFF. CDR3 in DNA: TGTGCCAGCAGCCCAGCCCAAAGCGGGAGTACGTTCAATGAGCAGTTCTTC.

The chain joins TRBV6-1 to TRBJ2-1; maybe TRBD1 (6 bases). Germline CDR1 is MNHNS and CDR2 is SASEGT. The V gene lost 5 bases and the J gene lost 9 bases, with 20 bases spanning the gap. This CDR3 is 15 amino acids long. The CDR3 DNA reads as TGTGCCAGCAGTATCACAGGGAATTCCGACAGTGAGCAGTTCTTC. Its translation: CASSITGNSDSEQFF.

The rearrangement joins TRBV29-1 to TRBJ1-5; D is uncertain. CDR3 length: 13 amino acids. Germline V lookup: CDR1 SQVTM, CDR2 ANQGSEA. The V gene lost 6 bases and the J gene lost 3 bases, with 12 bases spanning the gap. The CDR3 is CSVGERINQPQHF. The CDR3 DNA sequence: TGCAGCGTGGGAGAGCGGATCAATCAGCCCCAGCATTTT.

The chain has TRBV2 and TRBJ2-1, with a tentative D call TRBD1 (5 bases). The CDR3 runs to 13 residues. The V end was cut by 7 bases, the J end by 5 bases, with 12 bases between. In germline, CDR1 is SNHLY, CDR2 FYNNEI. CDR3: CASNPDSNNEQFF. CDR3 sequence (DNA): TGTGCCAGCAATCCCGACAGCAACAATGAGCAGTTCTTC.

The J gene is TRBJ2-1, the V gene TRBV28, with TRBD2 identical over 9 bases. V lost 3 bases and J lost 7; bases outside the gene matches: 7. The CDR3 is made up of 15 amino acids. Looked up from germline, CDR1 is MDHEN and CDR2 is SYDVKM. In DNA, the CDR3 is TGTGCCAGCAGTTTTGGGGGGACTAGCCGGAATGAGCAGTTCTTC. The encoded protein is CASSFGGTSRNEQFF.

This clonotype was recorded a few times. The chain employs TRBV6-5 and TRBJ1-5, with a possible D match to TRBD1 (5 bases). V lost 6 bases and J 0 bases, leaving 18 bases between the germline ends. Germline CDR1 reads MNHEY; CDR2 reads SVGAGI. The CDR3 is made up of 17 amino acids. In DNA form, the CDR3 reads TGTGCCAGCAGCGACACGAGGGGCATCTATAGCAATCAGCCCCAGCATTTT. Protein sequence: CASSDTRGIYSNQPQHF.

Comment on this clonotype: Relative to the germline gene, one junction end is altered; a read error may explain this. The chain uses TRBV12-3 or TRBV12-4 and TRBJ2-1; D perhaps matches TRBD2 (5 bases). The CDR3 length is 17 residues. The CDR3: CAGSFAPLSGRLNEQFF. As DNA, the CDR3 is TGTGCCGGCAGTTTCGCCCCACTAAGCGGCAGGTTGAATGAGCAGTTCTTC.

This clonotype is a singleton in its sample. The chain recombines TRBV7-9 with TRBJ1-2, with D unresolved. Trimming removed 4 bases from V and 5 bases from J, with 8 bases in between. The V gene's germline CDR1 is SEHNR and CDR2 FQNEAQ (reference sequence). The CDR3 runs to 12 residues. CDR3 protein: CASSSTDYGYTF. Written as DNA, the CDR3 is TGTGCCAGCAGCTCGACGGATTATGGCTACACCTTC.

At least ten counts were recorded for this clonotype. The V gene is TRBV7-2, the J gene TRBJ2-7; D not certain. In germline, CDR1 is SGHTA, CDR2 FQGNSA. The CDR3 is 12 amino acids. Trimming removed 3 bases from V and 2 bases from J, with 5 bases in between. As DNA, the CDR3 is TGTGCCAGCAGCTTCGAGACCTACGAGCAGTACTTC. This translates into CASSFETYEQYF.

This clonotype was counted between two and nine times. The rearrangement uses TRBV7-9 and TRBJ2-7, with D unresolved. Germline V lookup: CDR1 SEHNR, CDR2 FQNEAQ (reference sequence). Trimming stripped 1 base from V and 4 bases from J, with 11 bases between. This CDR3 spans 14 amino acids. In nucleotides, the CDR3 is TGTGCCAGCAGCTTAGACTGGAGCGATTACGAGCAGTACTTC. Translating gives CASSLDWSDYEQYF.